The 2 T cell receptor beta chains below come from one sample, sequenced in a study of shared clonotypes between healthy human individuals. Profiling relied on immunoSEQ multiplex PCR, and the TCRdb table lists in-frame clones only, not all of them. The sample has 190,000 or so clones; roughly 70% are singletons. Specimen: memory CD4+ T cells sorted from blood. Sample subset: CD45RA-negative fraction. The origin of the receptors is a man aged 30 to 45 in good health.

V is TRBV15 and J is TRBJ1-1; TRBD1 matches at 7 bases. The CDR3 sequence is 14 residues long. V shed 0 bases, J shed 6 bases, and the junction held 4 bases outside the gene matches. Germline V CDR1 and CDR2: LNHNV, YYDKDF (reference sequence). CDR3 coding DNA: TGTGCCACCAGCAGAGACAGGGGGTTGGCTGAAGCTTTCTTT. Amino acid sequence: CATSRDRGLAEAFF.

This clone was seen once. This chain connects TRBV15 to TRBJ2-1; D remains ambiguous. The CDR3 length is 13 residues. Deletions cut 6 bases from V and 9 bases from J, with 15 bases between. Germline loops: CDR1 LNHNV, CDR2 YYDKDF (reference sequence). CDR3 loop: CATSSSWETEQFF. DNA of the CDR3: TGTGCCACCAGTTCCTCGTGGGAAACTGAGCAGTTCTTC.